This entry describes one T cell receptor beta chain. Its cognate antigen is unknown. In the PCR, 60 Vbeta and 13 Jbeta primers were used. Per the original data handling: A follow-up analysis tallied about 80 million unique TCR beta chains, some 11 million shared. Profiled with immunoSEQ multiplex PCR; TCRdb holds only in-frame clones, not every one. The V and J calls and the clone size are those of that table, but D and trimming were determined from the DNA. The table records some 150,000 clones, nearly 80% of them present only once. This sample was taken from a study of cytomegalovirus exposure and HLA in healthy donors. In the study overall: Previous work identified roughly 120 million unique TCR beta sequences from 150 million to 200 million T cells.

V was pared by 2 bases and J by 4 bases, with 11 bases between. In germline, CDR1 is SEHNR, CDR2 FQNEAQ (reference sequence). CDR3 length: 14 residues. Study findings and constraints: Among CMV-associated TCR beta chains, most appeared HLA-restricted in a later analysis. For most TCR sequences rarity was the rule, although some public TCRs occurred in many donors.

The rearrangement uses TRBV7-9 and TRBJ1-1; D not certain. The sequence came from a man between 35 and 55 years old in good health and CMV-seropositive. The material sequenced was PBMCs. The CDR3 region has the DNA TGTGCCAGCAGCTTATTTTCGGGGAGCACTGAAGCTTTCTTT. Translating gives CASSLFSGSTEAFF.